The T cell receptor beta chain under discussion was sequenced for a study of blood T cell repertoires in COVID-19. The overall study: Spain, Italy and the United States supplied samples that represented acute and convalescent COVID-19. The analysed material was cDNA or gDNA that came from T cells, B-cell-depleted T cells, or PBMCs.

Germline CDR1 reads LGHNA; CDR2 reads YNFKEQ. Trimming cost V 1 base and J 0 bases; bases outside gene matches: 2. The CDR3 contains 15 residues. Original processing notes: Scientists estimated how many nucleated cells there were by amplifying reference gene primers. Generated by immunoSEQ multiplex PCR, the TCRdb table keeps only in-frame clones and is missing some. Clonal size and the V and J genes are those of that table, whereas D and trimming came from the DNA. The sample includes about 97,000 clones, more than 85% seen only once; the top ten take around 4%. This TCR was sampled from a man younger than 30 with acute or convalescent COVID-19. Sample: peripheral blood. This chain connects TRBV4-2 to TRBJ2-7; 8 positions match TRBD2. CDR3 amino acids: CASSQATSGSYEQYF. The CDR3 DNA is TGTGCCAGCAGCCAAGCTACTAGCGGCTCCTACGAGCAGTACTTC.